This T cell receptor beta chain was retrieved from a study of molecular identifiers for immune sequencing clone quantification. Study overall: The replicates split RNA from around 20,000 or 100,000 naive CD8 cells five ways and sequenced four. General study points: Jurkat TCR RNA spiked in from one cell (amid roughly 970,000 naive cells) was reportedly detectable.

As regards this clonotype: Its cognate antigen is unknown.

V lost 10 bases and J lost 2; bases outside the gene matches: 6. Per germline, CDR1 SNHLY and CDR2 FYNNEI. CDR3 length: 13 residues. Bulk TCR libraries were made with methods that had been previously described and with listed TCR primers. TCRdb reprocessed the PCR reads via MiXCR and lists one record per CDR3 protein. The sample holds 490,000 or so distinct CDR3 sequences, roughly 23% seen once. Naive CD8 T cells were FACS-sorted by CD8+CD4-CCR7+CD45RA+ markers. The sample consisted of naive CD8+ T cells from blood, with Jurkat cell RNA spiked in. Regarding subset: FACS-sorted CD8+CD4-CCR7+CD45RA+ naive T cells. The clonotype originates from a human donor in good health. Some libraries in this study had Jurkat cell RNA spiked in. The chain combines TRBV2 with TRBJ2-7; 9 bases match TRBD2. The CDR3 loop is CATERGVTYEQYF. As DNA, the CDR3 is TGTGCCACCGAGCGGGGGGTTACCTACGAGCAGTACTTC.